A selection of T cell receptor beta chains follows, all from one sample in a study of OX40 agonist ivuxolimab in advanced cancers. The method was immunoSEQ multiplex PCR; TCRdb's version includes in-frame clones alone and lacks a portion of them. The sample includes just over 80,000 clones, around 86% seen only once; the top ten take roughly 0.3%. The specimen was CD4+ or CD8+ T cells sorted from blood, collected in a trial of the OX40 agonist ivuxolimab. The origin of the receptors is an adult with an advanced solid tumor such as melanoma, head and neck, liver or kidney cancer. CDR3s include the opening cysteine and the closing phenylalanine or tryptophan. A D gene is named only where the DNA matches it firmly. Not all rows give a size; the values are once, few, many and, for expanded clones, a class.

TRBV7-9	TRBD1	.	TRBJ1-1	CASSRQGGYTEAFF	TGTGCCAGCAGCAGACAGGGAGGGTACACTGAAGCTTTCTTT
TRBV18	.	.	TRBJ2-4	CASSPRQGDLAKNIQYF	TGTGCCAGCTCACCACGTCAGGGTGATTTAGCCAAAAACATTCAGTACTTC
TRBV7-3	TRBD2	.	TRBJ2-7	CASSLGLTSANEQYF	TGTGCCAGCAGCTTAGGGTTGACTAGCGCCAACGAGCAGTACTTC
TRBV28	.	.	TRBJ1-1	CASSGVGTEAFF	TGTGCCAGCAGTGGGGTGGGGACTGAAGCTTTCTTT
TRBV21-1	.	.	TRBJ2-7	CASSKALRETLYEQYF	TGTGCCAGCAGCAAAGCTCTCCGGGAGACACTCTACGAGCAGTACTTC
TRBV2	.	.	TRBJ1-2	CASSEALGLGPANYGYTF	TGTGCCAGCAGTGAAGCGCTTGGGCTAGGGCCAGCTAACTATGGCTACACCTTC
TRBV6-4	.	.	TRBJ1-1	CASSAQQGTTEAFF	TGTGCCAGCAGTGCCCAGCAGGGTACCACTGAAGCTTTCTTT
TRBV4-1	.	.	TRBJ2-7	CASSSPGRTSEQYF	TGCGCCAGCAGCTCCCCCGGACGGACGTCGGAGCAGTACTTC
TRBV5-4	.	.	TRBJ1-1	CASSLRDKNTEAFF	TGTGCCAGCAGCTTGCGGGACAAGAACACTGAAGCTTTCTTT
TRBV4-3	TRBD1	.	TRBJ1-1	CASSPADRGHMNTEAFF	TGCGCCAGCAGCCCTGCGGACAGGGGGCATATGAACACTGAAGCTTTCTTT
TRBV9	TRBD1	.	TRBJ2-7	CASSVGGTDYYEQYF	TGTGCCAGCAGCGTAGGAGGGACAGACTACTACGAGCAGTACTTC
TRBV10-3	.	.	TRBJ1-2	CATGTTRSYGYTF	TGTGCCACCGGGACCACCCGTTCCTATGGCTACACCTTC
TRBV11-3	.	.	TRBJ2-3	CASSTGGRTDTQYF	TGTGCCAGCAGCACCGGGGGTCGCACAGATACGCAGTATTTT
TRBV10-3	TRBD1	.	TRBJ2-5	CAVQAGQGVETQYF	TGTGCCGTCCAAGCGGGACAGGGGGTAGAGACCCAGTACTTC
TRBV11-2	.	.	TRBJ2-2	CASSVPGAANTGELFF	TGTGCCAGCAGCGTACCCGGGGCAGCGAACACCGGGGAGCTGTTTTTT
TRBV15	.	few	TRBJ2-1	CATSELARINEQFF	TGTGCCACCAGCGAGCTAGCGCGGATCAATGAGCAGTTCTTC
TRBV19	.	.	TRBJ1-5	CASSIIRQGHQPQHF	TGTGCCAGTAGTATAATCCGCCAGGGGCATCAGCCCCAGCATTTT
TRBV6-6	.	once	TRBJ1-1	CASSYSGGVNTEAFF	TGTGCCAGCAGTTACTCTGGGGGAGTGAACACTGAAGCTTTCTTT
TRBV7-9	.	.	TRBJ1-5	CASSLDRSNQPQHF	TGTGCCAGCAGCTTGGACAGAAGCAATCAGCCCCAGCATTTT
TRBV28	.	.	TRBJ2-7	CASSLGLRQYF	TGTGCCAGCAGTTTAGGGTTACGGCAGTACTTC
TRBV18	.	.	TRBJ2-5	CASSPRVGEETQYF	TGTGCCAGCTCACCCCGGGTAGGGGAAGAGACCCAGTACTTC
TRBV7-2	TRBD2	.	TRBJ2-7	CASSLGLAVYEQYF	TGTGCCAGCAGCTTAGGCCTAGCGGTCTACGAGCAGTACTTC
TRBV16	.	.	TRBJ1-1	CASSPNRAINEAFF	TGTGCCAGCAGCCCTAACCGGGCCATAAATGAAGCTTTCTTT
TRBV28	.	.	TRBJ1-4	CASSPYGEKLFF	TGTGCCAGCAGTCCTTATGGCGAAAAACTGTTTTTT
TRBV9	.	.	TRBJ1-6	CASSVATWGSSSGSPLHF	TGTGCCAGCAGCGTAGCTACTTGGGGCAGTTCATCAGGTTCACCCCTCCACTTT
TRBV29-1	.	.	TRBJ1-1	CSAGRSGEDEAFF	TGCAGCGCCGGAAGGTCCGGGGAAGATGAAGCTTTCTTT
TRBV18	TRBD1	.	TRBJ2-1	CASSHPGTGVYEQFF	TGTGCCAGCTCACACCCCGGGACAGGGGTTTATGAGCAGTTCTTC